This T cell receptor (beta chain) emerged from a study of blood T cell repertoires in COVID-19. Study-level information: Donors in the United States, Italy and Spain gave samples during acute or convalescent COVID-19. From T cells, B-cell-depleted T cells, or PBMCs came the material, which was cDNA or gDNA.

Authors' processing steps: Amplification of reference gene primers provided the estimated nucleated cell counts. This table comes from immunoSEQ multiplex PCR, and its TCRdb copy is limited to in-frame clones, with some not included. The D gene and trimming were derived from the DNA, and the V and J assignments and clone size from that table. The sample yields about 220,000 clones, 65% to 85% seen once. The CDR3 has 15 amino acids. The J segment lost 2 bases and the V segment lost 1 base, leaving 3 bases of the junction unmatched. Germline CDR1 is MGHRA and CDR2 is YSYEKL. Sequenced material: peripheral blood. This receptor was identified in a woman aged 60-70 years with acute or convalescent COVID-19. The chain uses TRBV4-1 and TRBJ1-2, with 8 bases lining up with TRBD1. The CDR3 loop is CASSQGQGWNYGYTF. In DNA form, the CDR3 reads TGCGCCAGCAGCCAAGGACAGGGGTGGAACTATGGCTACACCTTC.